This T cell receptor (beta chain) was documented in a study of immune evolution from preneoplasia to lung adenocarcinoma. Profiling relied on immunoSEQ multiplex PCR, and the TCRdb table lists in-frame clones only, not all of them. The data show approximately 4,200 clones, roughly 90% seen once. This receptor was taken from a person aged 50-59 years with lung adenocarcinoma. The material sequenced was FFPE invasive lung adenocarcinoma tissue.

This CDR3 reads CAWSVLSRQGTTGNTIYF. CDR3 DNA: TGTGCCTGGAGTGTACTGTCGAGACAGGGGACTACTGGAAACACCATATATTTT. The chain has TRBV30 and TRBJ1-3; 8 nucleotides match TRBD1. CDR1 is GTSNPN, CDR2 SVGIG, per germline (reference sequence). The CDR3 length is 18 residues. V shed 0 bases, J shed 2 bases, and the junction held 12 bases outside the gene matches.